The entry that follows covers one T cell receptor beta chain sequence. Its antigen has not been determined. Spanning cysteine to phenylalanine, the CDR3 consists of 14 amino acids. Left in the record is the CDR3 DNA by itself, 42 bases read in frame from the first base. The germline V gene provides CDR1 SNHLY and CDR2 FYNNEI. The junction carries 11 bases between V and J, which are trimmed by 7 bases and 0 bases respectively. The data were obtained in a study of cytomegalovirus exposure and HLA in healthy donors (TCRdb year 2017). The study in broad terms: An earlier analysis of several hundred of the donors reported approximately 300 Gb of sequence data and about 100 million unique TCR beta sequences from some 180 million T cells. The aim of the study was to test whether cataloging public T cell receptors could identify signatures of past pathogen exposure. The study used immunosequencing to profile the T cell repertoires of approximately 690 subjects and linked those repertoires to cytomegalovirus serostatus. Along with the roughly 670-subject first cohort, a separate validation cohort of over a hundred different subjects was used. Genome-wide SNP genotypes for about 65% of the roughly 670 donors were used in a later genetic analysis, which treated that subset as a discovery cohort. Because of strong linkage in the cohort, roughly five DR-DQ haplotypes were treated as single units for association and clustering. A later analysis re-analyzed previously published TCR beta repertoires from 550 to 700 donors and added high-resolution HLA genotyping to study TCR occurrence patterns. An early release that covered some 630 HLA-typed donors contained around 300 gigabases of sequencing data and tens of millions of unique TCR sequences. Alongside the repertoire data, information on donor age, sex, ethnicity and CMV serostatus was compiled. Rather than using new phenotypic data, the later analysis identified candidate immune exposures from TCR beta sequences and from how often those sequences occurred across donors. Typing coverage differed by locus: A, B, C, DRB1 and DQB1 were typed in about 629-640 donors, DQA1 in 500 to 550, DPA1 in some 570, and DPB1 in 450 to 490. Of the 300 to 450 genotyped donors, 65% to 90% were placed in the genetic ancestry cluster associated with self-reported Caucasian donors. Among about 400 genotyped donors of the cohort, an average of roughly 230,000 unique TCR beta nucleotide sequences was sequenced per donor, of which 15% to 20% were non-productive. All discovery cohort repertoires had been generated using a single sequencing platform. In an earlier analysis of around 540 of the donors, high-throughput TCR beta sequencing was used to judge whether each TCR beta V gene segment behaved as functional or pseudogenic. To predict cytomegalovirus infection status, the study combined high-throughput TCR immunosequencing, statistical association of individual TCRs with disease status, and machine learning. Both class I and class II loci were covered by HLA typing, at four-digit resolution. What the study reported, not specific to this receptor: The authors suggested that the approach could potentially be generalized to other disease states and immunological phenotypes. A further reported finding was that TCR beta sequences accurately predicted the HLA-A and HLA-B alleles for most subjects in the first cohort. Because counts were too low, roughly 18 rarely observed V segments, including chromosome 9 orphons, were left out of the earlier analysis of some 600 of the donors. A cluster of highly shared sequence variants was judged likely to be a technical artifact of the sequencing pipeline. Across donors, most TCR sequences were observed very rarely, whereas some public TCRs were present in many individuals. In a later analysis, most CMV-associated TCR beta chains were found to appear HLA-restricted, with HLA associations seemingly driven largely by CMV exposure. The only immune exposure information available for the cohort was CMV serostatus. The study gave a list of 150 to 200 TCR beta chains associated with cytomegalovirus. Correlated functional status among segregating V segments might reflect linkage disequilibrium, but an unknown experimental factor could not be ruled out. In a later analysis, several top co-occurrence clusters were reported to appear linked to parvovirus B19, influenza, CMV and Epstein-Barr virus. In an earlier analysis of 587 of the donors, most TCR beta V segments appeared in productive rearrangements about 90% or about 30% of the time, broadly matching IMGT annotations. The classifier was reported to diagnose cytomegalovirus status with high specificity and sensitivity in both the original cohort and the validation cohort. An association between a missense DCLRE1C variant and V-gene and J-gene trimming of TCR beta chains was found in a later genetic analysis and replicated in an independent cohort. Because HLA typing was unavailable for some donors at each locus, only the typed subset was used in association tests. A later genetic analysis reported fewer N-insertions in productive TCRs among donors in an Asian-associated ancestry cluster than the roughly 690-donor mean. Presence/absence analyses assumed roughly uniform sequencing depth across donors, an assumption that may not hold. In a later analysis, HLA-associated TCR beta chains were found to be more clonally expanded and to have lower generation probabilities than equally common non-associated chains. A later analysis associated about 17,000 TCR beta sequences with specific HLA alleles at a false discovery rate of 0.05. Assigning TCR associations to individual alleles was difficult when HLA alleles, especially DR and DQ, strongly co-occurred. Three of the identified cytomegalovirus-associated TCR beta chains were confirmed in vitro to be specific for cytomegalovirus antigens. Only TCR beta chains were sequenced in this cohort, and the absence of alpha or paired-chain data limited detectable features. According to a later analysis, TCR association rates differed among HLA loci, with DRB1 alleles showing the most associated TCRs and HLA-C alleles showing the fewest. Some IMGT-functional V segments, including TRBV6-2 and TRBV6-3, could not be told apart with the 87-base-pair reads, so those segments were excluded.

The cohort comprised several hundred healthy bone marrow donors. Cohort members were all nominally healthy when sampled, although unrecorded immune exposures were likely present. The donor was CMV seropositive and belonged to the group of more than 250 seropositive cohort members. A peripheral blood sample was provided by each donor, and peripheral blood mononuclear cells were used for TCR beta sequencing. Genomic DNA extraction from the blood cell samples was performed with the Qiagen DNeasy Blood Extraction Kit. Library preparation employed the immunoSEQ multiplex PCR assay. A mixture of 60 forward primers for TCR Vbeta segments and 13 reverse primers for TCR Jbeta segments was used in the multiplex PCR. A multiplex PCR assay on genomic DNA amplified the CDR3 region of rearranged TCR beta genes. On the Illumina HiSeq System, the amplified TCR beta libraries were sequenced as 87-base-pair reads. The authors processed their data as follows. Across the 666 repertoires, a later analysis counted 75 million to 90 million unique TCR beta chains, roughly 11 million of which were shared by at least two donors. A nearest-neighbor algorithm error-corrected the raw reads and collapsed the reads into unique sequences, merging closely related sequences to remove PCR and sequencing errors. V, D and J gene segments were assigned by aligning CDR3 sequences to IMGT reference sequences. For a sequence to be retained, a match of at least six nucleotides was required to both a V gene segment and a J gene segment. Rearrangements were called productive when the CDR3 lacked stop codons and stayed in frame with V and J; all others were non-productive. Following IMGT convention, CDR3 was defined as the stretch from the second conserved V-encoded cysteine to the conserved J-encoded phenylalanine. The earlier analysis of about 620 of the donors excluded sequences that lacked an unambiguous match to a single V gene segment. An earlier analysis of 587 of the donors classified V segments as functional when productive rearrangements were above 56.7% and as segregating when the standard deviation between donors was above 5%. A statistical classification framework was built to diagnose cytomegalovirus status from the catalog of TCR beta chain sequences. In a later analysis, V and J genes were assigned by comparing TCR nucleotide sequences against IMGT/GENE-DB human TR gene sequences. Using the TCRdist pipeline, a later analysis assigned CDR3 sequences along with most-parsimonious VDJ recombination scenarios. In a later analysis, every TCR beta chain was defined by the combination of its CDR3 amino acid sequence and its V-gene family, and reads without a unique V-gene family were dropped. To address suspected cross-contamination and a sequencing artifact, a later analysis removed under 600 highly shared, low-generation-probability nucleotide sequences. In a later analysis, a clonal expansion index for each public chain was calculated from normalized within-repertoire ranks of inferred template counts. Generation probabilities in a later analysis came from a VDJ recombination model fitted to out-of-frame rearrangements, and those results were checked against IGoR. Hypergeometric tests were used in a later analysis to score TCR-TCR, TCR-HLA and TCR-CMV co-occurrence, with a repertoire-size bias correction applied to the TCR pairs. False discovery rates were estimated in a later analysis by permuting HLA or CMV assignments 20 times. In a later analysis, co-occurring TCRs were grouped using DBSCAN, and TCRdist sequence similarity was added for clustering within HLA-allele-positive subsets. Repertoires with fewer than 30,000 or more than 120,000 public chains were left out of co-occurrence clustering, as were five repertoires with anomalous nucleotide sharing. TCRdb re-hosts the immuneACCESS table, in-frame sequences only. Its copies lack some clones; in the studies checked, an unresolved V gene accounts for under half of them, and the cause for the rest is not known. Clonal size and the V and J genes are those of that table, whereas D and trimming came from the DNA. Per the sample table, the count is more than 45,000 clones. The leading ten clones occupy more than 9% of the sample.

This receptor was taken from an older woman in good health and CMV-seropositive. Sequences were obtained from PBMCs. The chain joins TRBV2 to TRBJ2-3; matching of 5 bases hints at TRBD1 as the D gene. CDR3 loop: CASKQGTSTDTQYF. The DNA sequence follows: TGTGCCAGCAAGCAGGGAACTAGCACAGATACGCAGTATTTT. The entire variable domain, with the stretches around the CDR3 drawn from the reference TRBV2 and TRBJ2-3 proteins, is EPEVTQTPSHQVTQMGQEVILRCVPISNHLYFYWYRQILGQKVEFLVSFYNNEISEKSEIFDDQFSVERPDGSNFTLKIRSTKLEDSAMYFCASKQGTSTDTQYFGPGTRLTVL.